Shown below are 16 T cell receptor beta chains from a single sample sequenced in a study of blood T cell repertoires in COVID-19. Assay used: immunoSEQ multiplex PCR; TCRdb lists only in-frame clones, some missing. The sample records around 100,000 clones, around nine tenths being singletons. Sequenced input: peripheral blood. These receptor sequences come from a human donor in a cohort sampled during active COVID-19.

V gene TRBV28 combines with J gene TRBJ2-5, with 7 bases identical to TRBD1. J was trimmed by 3 bases and V by 8 bases; bases with no gene match: 18. Germline lookup yields CDR1 MDHEN and CDR2 SYDVKM. The CDR3 length is 17 residues. CDR3 DNA: TGTGCCAGCCATAGCCCTTGGGACAGAAAGTTTAAAGAGACCCAGTACTTC. Its translation: CASHSPWDRKFKETQYF.

The V call is TRBV7-3, the J call TRBJ1-1; 7 nucleotides align to TRBD1. This CDR3 contains 15 residues. In germline, CDR1 is SGHTA, CDR2 FQGTGA. J was trimmed by 4 bases and V by 2 bases; bases with no gene match: 7. The CDR3 here is CASSLAGQVPTEAFF. DNA of the CDR3: TGTGCCAGCAGCTTAGCAGGACAGGTTCCCACTGAAGCTTTCTTT.

The chain combines TRBV11-1 with TRBJ2-7, with D tentatively TRBD2 (5 bases). Deletions cut 6 bases from V and 6 bases from J, with 21 bases between. Germline V gene lookup returns CDR1 SGHAT and CDR2 FQDESV (reference sequence). The CDR3 totals 15 residues. Here the CDR3 reads CASRRSVGVDSEQYF. The DNA of the CDR3 is TGTGCCAGCAGACGGAGCGTGGGAGTCGACTCCGAGCAGTACTTC.

The chain employs TRBV4-1 and TRBJ2-1, with 7 bases identical to TRBD2. In germline, CDR1 is MGHRA, CDR2 YSYEKL. V gave up 0 bases and J gave up 7 bases; unmatched junction bases: 6. This CDR3 contains 15 residues. The CDR3 nucleotides are TGCGCCAGCAGCCAAGATGCAGCGGGAAGGAATGAGCAGTTCTTC. As protein: CASSQDAAGRNEQFF.

V and J are TRBV3-1 (or the pseudogene TRBV3-2) and TRBJ1-5; D is ambiguous. CDR1 is LGHDT, CDR2 YNNKEL, per germline (reference sequence). This CDR3 is built from 14 residues. Deletions cut 4 bases from V and 4 bases from J, with 11 bases between. Here the CDR3 DNA reads TGTGCCAGCAGCCCCGAGTCAAAGAATCAGCCCCAGCATTTT. Amino acids: CASSPESKNQPQHF.

This sequence joins TRBV27 and TRBJ2-2; 7 nucleotides agree with TRBD1. The CDR3 runs to 19 residues. V lost 1 base to trimming and J lost 6 bases; unmatched junction nucleotides: 17. Germline V gene sequence: CDR1 MNHEY, CDR2 SMNVEV (reference sequence). The CDR3 DNA reads TGTGCCAGCAGTTTATGGGGTGTCGTGGGCACAGGGGTTGCCGGGGAGCTGTTTTTT. This codes for CASSLWGVVGTGVAGELFF.

This sequence joins TRBV27 and TRBJ2-6, with 12 nucleotides matching TRBD1. Germline V gene sequence: CDR1 MNHEY, CDR2 SMNVEV (reference sequence). The V and J ends lost 7 bases and 4 bases, in that order; junction bases with no gene match: 14. The CDR3 totals 19 residues. This CDR3 is CASTFLGGQGAHGANVLTF. The CDR3 nucleotides are TGTGCCAGCACCTTCTTGGGGGGACAGGGGGCGCACGGGGCCAACGTCCTGACTTTC. Full variable domain (missing parts from reference TRBV27 and TRBJ2-6): EAQVTQNPRYLITVTGKKLTVTCSQNMNHEYMSWYRQDPGLGLRQIYYSMNVEVTDKGDVPEGYKVSRKEKRNFPLILESPSPNQTSLYFCASTFLGGQGAHGANVLTFGAGSRLTVL.

This clone was counted between two and nine times. The rearrangement links TRBV12-5 to TRBJ2-7, with D possibly being TRBD1 (6 bases). Looked up from germline, CDR1 is LGHNT and CDR2 is FRNRAP. Trimming took off 0 bases at V and 4 bases at J, with 19 bases between the two ends. The CDR3 is 17 residues long. Written as DNA, the CDR3 is TGTGCTAGTGGTTTGGTAAGAGGGGCGCAGGGGATTTACGAGCAGTACTTC. This translates into CASGLVRGAQGIYEQYF.

V is TRBV6-4 and J is TRBJ2-1; weak D call: TRBD1 (5 bases). Germline assignment: CDR1 MRHNA and CDR2 SNTAGT. The germline V and J ends were trimmed by 5 bases and 6 bases, with 11 bases remaining between them. The CDR3 spans 13 residues. Here the CDR3 DNA reads TGTGCCAGCAGTCTAGACAGTCTCAATGAGCAGTTCTTC. Its protein product is CASSLDSLNEQFF.

This sequence joins TRBV7-8 and TRBJ2-7; 14 bases map to TRBD2. Germline lookup yields CDR1 SGHVS and CDR2 FQNEAQ. The CDR3 extends over 18 amino acids. V lost 3 bases, J lost 0 bases, and 7 bases stayed unmatched. This CDR3 is CASSFGTSGSQGSYEQYF. Here the CDR3 DNA reads TGTGCCAGCAGCTTTGGGACTAGCGGGAGCCAGGGCTCCTACGAGCAGTACTTC. The complete variable domain, with remaining parts taken from reference TRBV7-8 and TRBJ2-7, reads GAGVSQSPRYKVAKRGQDVALRCDPISGHVSLFWYQQALGQGPEFLTYFQNEAQLDKSGLPSDRFFAERPEGSVSTLKIQRTQQEDSAVYLCASSFGTSGSQGSYEQYFGPGTRLTVT.

This sequence joins TRBV4-1 and TRBJ2-3; 9 nucleotides align to TRBD1. Germline assignment: CDR1 MGHRA and CDR2 YSYEKL. The CDR3 sequence is 17 residues long. J lost 2 bases, V lost 3 bases, and 9 bases had no gene match. CDR3 in amino acids: CASSQRTGVLLTDTQYF. As DNA, the CDR3 is TGCGCCAGCAGCCAGAGGACAGGGGTTCTACTCACAGATACGCAGTATTTT.

This chain joins TRBV28 and TRBJ2-2; 12 bases map to TRBD2. The junction had 5 bases not matched to a gene; V was cut back by 6 bases and J by 6 bases. Germline CDR1 reads MDHEN; CDR2 reads SYDVKM. The CDR3 runs 15 residues. Here the CDR3 DNA reads TGTGCCAGCAGCCTCGGGACTAGCGGGCCCGGGGAGCTGTTTTTT. Translation: CASSLGTSGPGELFF.

A word on this clone: A read error may be the cause here, since a much bigger clone is one base away. In the same sample, other DNA sequences code for this CDR3. The chain uses TRBV6-5 and TRBJ2-7; 11 positions match TRBD1. Germline V gene sequence: CDR1 MNHEY, CDR2 SVGAGI. This CDR3 region has 15 residues. The V gene end was trimmed by 0 bases and the J gene end by 4 bases; junction bases not matched to a gene: 2. CDR3 coding DNA: TGTGCCAGCAGTTACTCCGGGACAGGGGGTTACGAGCAGTACTTC. Its protein product is CASSYSGTGGYEQYF.

In its sample, this clone was seen once. The chain couples TRBV28 to TRBJ2-2, with 9 bases matching TRBD2. J was trimmed by 3 bases and V by 8 bases; bases with no gene match: 7. CDR3 size: 15 residues. Germline-derived CDR1 and CDR2 are MDHEN and SYDVKM. The CDR3 sequence is CASRIAGADTGELFF. CDR3 sequence (DNA): TGTGCCAGCCGAATAGCGGGAGCTGACACCGGGGAGCTGTTTTTT. Based on the CDR3 plus reference TRBV28 and TRBJ2-2, the full variable domain is DVKVTQSSRYLVKRTGEKVFLECVQDMDHENMFWYRQDPGLGLRLIYFSYDVKMKEKGDIPEGYSVSREKKERFSLILESASTNQTSMYLCASRIAGADTGELFFGEGSRLTVL.

The rearrangement joins TRBV6-5 to TRBJ1-2; 7 bases align to TRBD1. The CDR3 has 14 residues. Trimming took 6 bases from V and 4 from J; bases not matched to a gene: 8. Per germline, CDR1 MNHEY and CDR2 SVGAGI. The chain's CDR3 is CASSLTGVSYGYTF. The CDR3 DNA reads TGTGCCAGCAGCCTAACAGGGGTGAGCTATGGCTACACCTTC.

The chain recombines TRBV19 with TRBJ2-1; a weak D match, TRBD2 (6 bases). The CDR3 extends over 16 amino acids. With 3 bases removed from V and 4 bases from J, the gap between germline ends came to 16 bases. CDR1 LNHDA and CDR2 SQIVND come from the germline V gene (reference sequence). This CDR3 reads CASSIKVRLVYNEQFF. The DNA of the CDR3 is TGTGCCAGTAGTATTAAGGTTAGACTAGTTTACAATGAGCAGTTCTTC.